The text below deals with one TCR beta chain. The antigen remains undetermined. The CDR3 runs 14 residues. Per the germline V gene, CDR1 is SNHLY and CDR2 is FYNNEI. The ends were cut back, 7 bases at V and 0 bases at J, with 9 bases in the middle. People who had autoimmune disease history or systemic immunosuppression were excluded. These data are taken from a study of OX40 agonist ivuxolimab in advanced cancers. Study-wide background: A male proportion of over 75% was recorded, with mean age 60 years and range about 20 to 79.

Study-wide points: No determination was made of the antigen specificity of the expanded peripheral T cells.

This table comes from immunoSEQ multiplex PCR, and its TCRdb copy is limited to in-frame clones, with some not included. Among some 110,000 clones listed, just under 95% were seen once. This sequence joins TRBV2 and TRBJ2-2; a possible D gene is TRBD2 (5 bases). The material sequenced was CD4+ or CD8+ T cells sorted from blood, taken in a trial of the OX40 agonist ivuxolimab. The receptor was derived from an adult with an advanced solid tumor such as melanoma, head and neck, liver or kidney cancer. CDR3 sequence (DNA): TGTGCCAGCACCAGCGGTACGAACACCGGGGAGCTGTTTTTT. Residues: CASTSGTNTGELFF.